This passage covers 25 T cell receptor beta chains from one sample sequenced in a study of control samples from healthy donors and cancer patients. Profiled with immunoSEQ multiplex PCR; TCRdb holds only in-frame clones, not every one. Among tens of thousands of clones, about nine tenths were seen once, and the ten largest hold 17%. Sequenced sample: blood. All receptors come from a man aged 50 or older in good health.

This chain joins TRBV2 and TRBJ1-2; tentative D call: TRBD1 (5 bases). The germline CDR1 and CDR2 sequences are SNHLY and FYNNEI. This CDR3 region has 14 residues. Trimming took 3 bases from V and 4 from J, leaving 12 bases between them. The CDR3 spells CASSEGLSGYGYTF. CDR3 bases: TGTGCCAGCAGTGAGGGGCTTTCGGGCTATGGCTACACCTTC.

The chain employs TRBV19 and TRBJ1-1; D unresolved. Germline CDR1 is LNHDA and CDR2 is SQIVND (reference sequence). The CDR3 totals 12 residues. V was trimmed by 8 bases and J by 6 bases, leaving 13 bases between them. The chain's CDR3 is CASSTRFAEAFF. The CDR3 coding sequence is TGTGCCAGTTCTACCCGTTTCGCTGAAGCTTTCTTT. The entire variable domain, with the rest obtained from reference TRBV19 and TRBJ1-1, is as follows: DGGITQSPKYLFRKEGQNVTLSCEQNLNHDAMYWYRQDPGQGLRLIYYSQIVNDFQKGDIAEGYSVSREKKESFPLTVTSAQKNPTAFYLCASSTRFAEAFFGQGTRLTVV.

J is TRBJ1-2 and V is TRBV4-1; D is uncertain. V shed 4 bases and J shed 0 bases, with 9 bases lying between them. This CDR3 has 14 residues. Germline assignment: CDR1 MGHRA and CDR2 YSYEKL. The CDR3 spells CASSPLNSNYGYTF. DNA for the CDR3: TGCGCCAGCAGCCCGTTGAATTCTAACTATGGCTACACCTTC.

This chain connects TRBV27 to TRBJ2-1; either TRBD1 or TRBD2 may fit D (5 bases each). Per germline, CDR1 MNHEY and CDR2 SMNVEV (reference sequence). The CDR3 spans 14 residues. Trimming took 8 bases from V and 8 from J, leaving 19 bases between them. Written as DNA, the CDR3 is TGTGCCAGCGCTCGGGACGGACGTTTGGATGAGCAGTTCTTC. It codes for CASARDGRLDEQFF.

The chain combines TRBV24-1 with TRBJ1-1, with D possibly TRBD1 on 6 matching bases. The V end lost 7 bases, the J end lost 1 base, and 12 bases lay between the germline ends. Germline V gene sequence: CDR1 KGHDR, CDR2 SFDVKD. The CDR3 is made up of 14 amino acids. For the CDR3, the DNA is TGTGCCACCAGCACCGGGACATCGAACACTGAAGCTTTCTTT. Its translation is CATSTGTSNTEAFF.

The V and J genes are TRBV10-1 and TRBJ1-1, with D unclear. V gave up 0 bases and J gave up 0 bases, with 5 bases separating them. The CDR3 sequence is 14 residues long. CDR1 is WNHNN, CDR2 SYGVQD, per germline (reference sequence). The CDR3 DNA reads as TGCGCCAGCAGTGAGTCCCTGGTGAACACTGAAGCTTTCTTT. Protein sequence: CASSESLVNTEAFF.

The chain links TRBV3-1 (or the pseudogene TRBV3-2) to TRBJ2-2; the D gene is possibly TRBD1 (6 bases). The CDR3 covers 15 residues. Looked up from germline, CDR1 is LGHDT and CDR2 is YNNKEL (reference sequence). V lost 3 bases and J 3 bases, leaving 11 bases between the germline ends. The DNA of the CDR3 is TGTGCCAGCAGCCAGCAGGGGATGGACACCGGGGAGCTGTTTTTT. Protein product: CASSQQGMDTGELFF.

V usage is TRBV7-9 and J usage is TRBJ1-1; 8 nucleotides line up with TRBD1. Germline trimming cut 3 bases from V and 1 base from J; bases unmatched to any gene: 4. The CDR3 is 15 residues long. Germline V gives CDR1 SEHNR, CDR2 FQNEAQ (reference sequence). The CDR3 reads CASSLGDRKNTEAFF. The CDR3 coding sequence is TGTGCCAGCAGCTTGGGGGACAGGAAGAACACTGAAGCTTTCTTT.

The chain is built from TRBV6-6 and TRBJ2-1; 9 bases align to TRBD1. Germline lookup yields CDR1 MNHNY and CDR2 SVGAGI (reference sequence). V shed 2 bases, J shed 10 bases, and the junction held 12 bases outside the gene matches. The length of the CDR3 is 16 residues. The CDR3: CASSYDGPGQGFEQFF. The CDR3 DNA reads TGTGCCAGCAGTTACGACGGCCCGGGACAGGGTTTCGAGCAGTTCTTC.

This rearrangement joins TRBV27 to TRBJ2-7; TRBD1 matches at 10 bases. There are 14 residues in the CDR3. Germline V gene sequence: CDR1 MNHEY, CDR2 SMNVEV (reference sequence). After removal of 4 bases from V and 11 bases from J, the junction contained 11 bases not matched to a gene. CDR3 DNA: TGTGCCAGCAGTTCCCGACAGGGGGCGCCTCTCAAGTACTTC. Translated: CASSSRQGAPLKYF.

V is TRBV3-1 (or the pseudogene TRBV3-2) and J is TRBJ2-7; tentatively, D is TRBD2 (7 bases). In germline, CDR1 is LGHDT, CDR2 YNNKEL (reference sequence). The CDR3 runs 14 residues. V lost 4 bases and J lost 5, with 15 bases in between. The CDR3 DNA reads TGTGCCAGCAGCCCCGCGGGGGCGCGAAACGAGCAGTACTTC. Residues: CASSPAGARNEQYF.

V and J are TRBV5-6 and TRBJ1-3; no clear D gene. CDR3 length: 15 residues. Germline V CDR1 and CDR2: SGHDT, YYEEEE. V lost 4 bases, J lost 2 bases, and 13 bases lay in between. The chain's CDR3 is CASSRRTGAGNTIYF. CDR3 sequence (DNA): TGTGCCAGCAGCCGACGTACCGGGGCTGGAAACACCATATATTTT.

This clone was recorded once. The junction does not match germline at one end; this may be a read error. V usage is TRBV6-6 and J usage is TRBJ1-4; 8 positions match TRBD1. CDR1 and CDR2 from the germline V gene are MNHNY and SVGAGI (reference sequence). CDR3 length: 15 residues. In DNA form, the CDR3 reads TGTGCCAGCACTGGTACAGGGGGGACTAGTGAAAAACTGTTTTTT. This sequence encodes CASTGTGGTSEKLFF.

The chain joins TRBV19 to TRBJ1-5; D ambiguous. The CDR3 sequence is 15 residues long. The V end was cut by 5 bases, the J end by 2 bases, with 13 bases between. Germline assignment: CDR1 LNHDA and CDR2 SQIVND (reference sequence). The CDR3 DNA follows: TGTGCCAGTAGTCTCTACAATATGGGCAATCAGCCCCAGCATTTT. Protein sequence: CASSLYNMGNQPQHF.

This rearrangement joins TRBV6-6 to TRBJ1-2; D unresolved. V was pared by 0 bases and J by 7 bases, with 3 bases between. The germline V gene has CDR1 MNHNY and CDR2 SVGAGI (reference sequence). The CDR3 consists of 11 residues. CDR3 sequence reads: CASSYSSGYTF. Here the CDR3 DNA reads TGTGCCAGCAGTTACTCGAGTGGCTACACCTTC.

The chain couples TRBV7-8 to TRBJ1-2; a possible D gene is TRBD1 (5 bases). V was shortened by 4 bases and J by 3 bases, with 24 bases between the two germline ends. Germline CDR1 SGHVS, CDR2 FQNEAQ. CDR3 length: 18 residues. The CDR3 sequence: CASSSLVTFRGNDYGYTF. The CDR3 bases are TGTGCCAGCAGCTCCCTGGTTACATTTCGGGGGAATGACTATGGCTACACCTTC.

The rearrangement uses TRBV9 and TRBJ1-1; no firm D call. Trimming removed 4 bases at V and 4 bases at J, with 14 bases between. CDR3 length equals 14 residues. Per germline, CDR1 SGDLS and CDR2 YYNGEE. The CDR3 loop is CASSRTTTLTEAFF. Here the CDR3 DNA reads TGTGCCAGCAGCAGAACTACGACACTCACTGAAGCTTTCTTT.

The genes are TRBV11-2 and TRBJ1-4; 9 bases match TRBD1. CDR3 size: 17 residues. Germline loops: CDR1 SGHAT, CDR2 FQNNGV. Trimming took 1 base from V and 0 from J; bases not matched to a gene: 3. This chain's CDR3 is CASSLAGTGSTNEKLFF. The CDR3 DNA reads TGTGCCAGCAGCTTAGCCGGGACAGGGTCAACTAATGAAAAACTGTTTTTT. Supplemented by reference TRBV11-2 and TRBJ1-4, the full variable domain reads EAGVAQSPRYKIIEKRQSVAFWCNPISGHATLYWYQQILGQGPKLLIQFQNNGVVDDSQLPKDRFSAERLKGVDSTLKIQPAKLEDSAVYLCASSLAGTGSTNEKLFFGSGTQLSVL.

This rearrangement joins TRBV4-3 to TRBJ1-1, with D possibly TRBD1 on 6 matching bases. This CDR3 is built from 15 residues. V was cut by 4 bases and J by 5 bases, with 17 bases left in between. The germline V gene encodes CDR1 LGHNA and CDR2 YSLEER. This CDR3 reads CASSPNAGEQTEAFF. The DNA of the CDR3 is TGCGCCAGCAGCCCCAACGCAGGGGAACAAACTGAAGCTTTCTTT.

V is TRBV7-6 and J is TRBJ2-7; weak D call: TRBD2 (6 bases). Trimming removed 5 bases from V and 3 bases from J, with 11 bases in between. Germline V CDR1 and CDR2: SGHVS, FNYEAQ. There are 13 residues in the CDR3. The CDR3 DNA sequence: TGTGCCAGCAGCCCGGGGGAGGACTACGAGCAGTACTTC. Its translation is CASSPGEDYEQYF.

V and J are TRBV12-3 or TRBV12-4 and TRBJ1-1; no reliable D call. The CDR3 extends over 12 amino acids. Trimming took 4 bases from V and 7 from J, leaving 10 bases between them. The CDR3 sequence: CASSSPGVEAFF. CDR3 nucleotide sequence: TGTGCCAGCAGTTCCCCGGGAGTTGAAGCTTTCTTT.

The rearrangement uses TRBV11-2 and TRBJ1-3, with TRBD1 matching over 8 bases. The germline CDR1 and CDR2 sequences are SGHAT and FQNNGV. The length of the CDR3 is 15 residues. J was trimmed by 2 bases and V by 2 bases; bases with no gene match: 2. The CDR3 loop is CASSLWDRTGNTIYF. The CDR3 region has the DNA TGTGCCAGCAGCTTATGGGACAGGACTGGAAACACCATATATTTT.

The CDR3 reads CASSQGFGRTYEQYF. For the CDR3, the DNA is TGTGCCAGCAGCCAAGGTTTCGGCAGGACCTACGAGCAGTACTTC. This chain connects TRBV3-1 (or the pseudogene TRBV3-2) to TRBJ2-7; unclear D gene. This CDR3 has 15 residues. Trimming removed 1 base at V and 2 bases at J, with 12 bases between. Germline V gene sequence: CDR1 LGHDT, CDR2 YNNKEL (reference sequence).

This clone was detected once. CDR3 nucleotides: TGTGCCAGCAGCCAAGTGGACGGAAGCTCCTACGAGCAGTACTTC. Residues: CASSQVDGSSYEQYF. The chain couples TRBV3-1 (or the pseudogene TRBV3-2) to TRBJ2-7; no reliable D call. The CDR3 totals 15 residues. Germline assignment: CDR1 LGHDT and CDR2 YNNKEL (reference sequence). Deletions cut 1 base from V and 0 bases from J, with 10 bases between.

This clone has only a few counts. V and J are TRBV10-3 and TRBJ1-2; unclear D gene. This CDR3 has 15 amino acids. Looked up from germline, CDR1 is ENHRY and CDR2 is SYGVKD. The V end was cut by 3 bases, the J end by 8 bases, with 19 bases between. CDR3 DNA sequence: TGTGCCATCAGTGAAAGCCCTGACGGTCTATCGGGCTACACCTTC. It yields the protein CAISESPDGLSGYTF.